The clone carrying this T cell receptor beta chain appeared many times. This specimen comes from a study of Graves' ophthalmopathy and Graves' hyperthyroidism. TCR beta CDR3 regions were amplified from RNA transcripts. The workflow started with a first-round RT-PCR run with HTBI primers and then moved on to a second-round multiplex PCR. TCRdb reanalysed the multiplex PCR reads using MiXCR and keeps one entry per CDR3 protein. The table lists approximately 500,000 distinct CDR3 sequences, roughly 14% of them singletons, with over 8% in the top ten. Ineligible for inclusion were patients with other autoimmune diseases, uncontrolled infections, pregnancy or lactation. Patients were diagnosed from clinical symptoms, serum thyroxine, TRAb, thyroid ultrasound and orbital computed tomography. The specimen was blood. This sequence was found in a woman in her twenties or thirties with Graves' ophthalmopathy.

CDR3 sequence (DNA): TGTGCCAGCAGCCAAGCGACAGGGAACACTGAAGCTTTCTTT. It codes for CASSQATGNTEAFF. J is TRBJ1-1 and V is TRBV7-2; possibly TRBD1 for D (6 bases). Trimming stripped 5 bases from V and 1 base from J, with 11 bases between. This CDR3 comprises 14 residues. CDR1 and CDR2 from the germline V gene are SGHTA and FQGNSA.